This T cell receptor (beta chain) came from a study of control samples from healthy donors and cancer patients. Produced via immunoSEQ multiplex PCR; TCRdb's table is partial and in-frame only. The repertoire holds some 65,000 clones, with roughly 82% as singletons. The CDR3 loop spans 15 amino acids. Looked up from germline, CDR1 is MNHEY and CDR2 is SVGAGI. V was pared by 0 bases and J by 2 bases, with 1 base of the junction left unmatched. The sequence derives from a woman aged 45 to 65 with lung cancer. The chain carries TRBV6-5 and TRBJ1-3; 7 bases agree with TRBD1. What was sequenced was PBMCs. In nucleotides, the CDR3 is TGTGCCAGCAGTTACTCCGGACAGGCTGGAAACACCATATATTTT. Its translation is CASSYSGQAGNTIYF.